This TCR beta chain comes out of a study of blood T cell repertoires in COVID-19. Across the whole study: There were acute and convalescent COVID-19 samples, and they came from the United States, Italy and Spain.

TCRdb's table, derived via immunoSEQ multiplex PCR, lists solely in-frame clones and lacks some. There are approximately 330,000 clones in the sample; roughly 91% occur only once, and about a tenth lies in the top ten. V lost 5 bases and J lost 4; bases outside the gene matches: 11. Germline V gene sequence: CDR1 PRHDT, CDR2 FYEKMQ (reference sequence). The CDR3 runs to 16 residues. This clone was found once. The sample taken for sequencing was PBMCs or T cells enriched from blood (not recorded which). This TCR was sampled from a woman under 40 who had recovered from COVID-19. V is TRBV13 and J is TRBJ1-2; 9 nucleotides line up with TRBD1. The CDR3 loop is CASSPPGTGLAYGYTF. DNA of the CDR3: TGTGCCAGCAGCCCTCCCGGGACAGGGTTAGCCTATGGCTACACCTTC.